Presented here are 17 T cell receptor beta chains from one specimen sequenced in a study of a mutant IDH1 vaccine in newly diagnosed glioma. Time point reported: week 5, during vaccination. Vaccination comprised doses that each held 300 ug of mutant IDH1 20-mer peptide, plus topical imiquimod. TCRdb keeps only in-frame clones here, not all; method: immunoSEQ multiplex PCR. The sample lists fewer than 40,000 clones, about three fifths occurring once. Antigens of these TCRs are unknown. The sample in question was PBMCs, obtained from a glioma patient whose treatment included an IDH1 peptide vaccine. The origin of the receptors is a woman under 30 with glioma.

The CDR3 loop is CASSSRQASSTDTQYF. The DNA of the CDR3 is TGTGCCAGTAGTTCCCGACAGGCGTCAAGCACAGATACGCAGTATTTT. The V call is TRBV19, the J call TRBJ2-3; TRBD1 is a possible D gene (6 bases). Germline V gene data show CDR1 as LNHDA and CDR2 as SQIVND (reference sequence). This CDR3 comprises 16 residues. With 5 bases removed from V and 0 bases from J, the gap between germline ends came to 15 bases.

This clone was seen a handful of times. V gene TRBV5-1 combines with J gene TRBJ1-1; no clear D gene. The germline V and J ends were trimmed by 3 bases and 3 bases, with 12 bases remaining between them. Germline V gene lookup returns CDR1 SGHRS and CDR2 YFSETQ. The CDR3 runs to 14 residues. The CDR3 loop is CASSWGPGDTEAFF. CDR3 sequence (DNA): TGCGCCAGCAGCTGGGGTCCAGGCGACACTGAAGCTTTCTTT. The entire variable domain, with the rest obtained from reference TRBV5-1 and TRBJ1-1, is as follows: KAGVTQTPRYLIKTRGQQVTLSCSPISGHRSVSWYQQTPGQGLQFLFEYFSETQRNKGNFPGRFSGRQFSNSRSEMNVSTLELGDSALYLCASSWGPGDTEAFFGQGTRLTVV.

This chain links TRBV4-3 with TRBJ2-1; D unclear. The CDR3 consists of 14 residues. Germline lookup yields CDR1 LGHNA and CDR2 YSLEER. Trimming took 1 base from V and 2 from J, leaving 6 bases between them. This chain's CDR3 is CASSQGLAYNEQFF. The CDR3 DNA is TGCGCCAGCAGCCAAGGCCTTGCCTACAATGAGCAGTTCTTC.

The rearrangement links TRBV29-1 to TRBJ2-1; tentative D call: TRBD2 (6 bases). The germline V gene encodes CDR1 SQVTM and CDR2 ANQGSEA. V lost 4 bases and J 0 bases, leaving 19 bases between the germline ends. The CDR3 is 17 residues long. The CDR3 DNA reads as TGCAGCGTTGGCCCTGGAGGGGTCTTTAGCTCCTACAATGAGCAGTTCTTC. It encodes CSVGPGGVFSSYNEQFF.

The V gene is TRBV21-1, the J gene TRBJ2-7; TRBD2 was called by the table and not checked on the DNA. TRBV21-1 represents a pseudogene. The CDR3 consists of 16 residues. DNA of the CDR3: TGTGCCAGCGTATTACACTGGCGGCGGGCGATCTACGAGCAGTACTTC. It yields the protein CASVLHWRRAIYEQYF.

This chain links TRBV27 with TRBJ2-1; maybe TRBD2 (6 bases). Germline V gene sequence: CDR1 MNHEY, CDR2 SMNVEV (reference sequence). V gave up 4 bases and J gave up 2 bases, with 9 bases separating them. This CDR3 region has 14 residues. The DNA of the CDR3 is TGTGCCAGCAGTTCCGGGGAGGCCTACAATGAGCAGTTCTTC. It translates to CASSSGEAYNEQFF.

The chain combines TRBV21-1 with TRBJ1-2; the DNA was not used to check the table's D call, TRBD1. TRBV21-1 is noted as a pseudogene. There are 13 residues in the CDR3. The CDR3 DNA reads as TGTGCCAGCTCAGGGGGCGCGGATACGGGCTACACCTTC. Translating gives CASSGGADTGYTF.

The chain couples TRBV4-2 to TRBJ1-4; D gene unclear. V shed 0 bases and J shed 8 bases, with 7 bases lying between them. The CDR3 has 13 amino acids. Germline values: CDR1 LGHNA, CDR2 YNFKEQ. CDR3 DNA sequence: TGTGCCAGCAGCCAAGACTATTGGGAAAAACTGTTTTTT. Amino acids: CASSQDYWEKLFF.

This chain connects TRBV13 to TRBJ1-2; 9 bases are a match to TRBD1. With V trimmed by 4 bases and J by 8 bases, 8 bases remained unmatched. The V gene's germline CDR1 is PRHDT and CDR2 FYEKMQ (reference sequence). The CDR3 covers 14 residues. The chain's CDR3 is CASSSRQGEGGYTF. In DNA, the CDR3 is TGTGCCAGCAGCTCAAGACAGGGGGAGGGGGGCTACACCTTC.

This clone was found a few times. V usage is TRBV16 and J usage is TRBJ1-5; weak D call: TRBD1 (5 bases). Between the trimmed V and J ends, which lost 4 bases and 3 bases, there was a span of 16 bases. This CDR3 region has 16 residues. Germline CDR1 reads KGHSY; CDR2 reads FQNENV. The CDR3 DNA reads TGTGCCAGCAGCCCCCCCGGGCAGGGAATCAATCAGCCCCAGCATTTT. Translating gives CASSPPGQGINQPQHF.

The J gene is TRBJ2-5, the V gene TRBV7-8; D is unclear. Trimming took off 7 bases at V and 3 bases at J, with 12 bases between the two ends. Germline V gene lookup returns CDR1 SGHVS and CDR2 FQNEAQ. This CDR3 region has 13 residues. The CDR3 nucleotides read TGTGCCAGCACCGACGGGCCCAAAGAGACCCAGTACTTC. It translates to CASTDGPKETQYF.

The chain recombines TRBV4-1 with TRBJ2-2; TRBD2 matches at 7 bases. The V and J ends lost 3 bases and 4 bases, in that order; junction bases with no gene match: 8. The CDR3 is 16 residues long. CDR1 is MGHRA, CDR2 YSYEKL, per germline. The CDR3 spells CASSQRGGSLTGELFF. CDR3 in DNA: TGCGCCAGCAGCCAGCGGGGCGGGAGTCTCACCGGGGAGCTGTTTTTT.

V usage is TRBV4-1 and J usage is TRBJ2-7; D ambiguous. The CDR3 is 13 amino acids. Germline V CDR1 and CDR2: MGHRA, YSYEKL. V shed 0 bases and J shed 2 bases, with 5 bases lying between them. In nucleotides, the CDR3 is TGCGCCAGCAGCCAAGATTTTACCTACGAGCAGTACTTC. It encodes CASSQDFTYEQYF.

This rearrangement joins TRBV15 to TRBJ2-3, with D perhaps assigned TRBD1 or TRBD2 (5 bases each). V shed 5 bases and J shed 1 base, with 13 bases lying between them. The CDR3 has 15 residues. Germline loops: CDR1 LNHNV, CDR2 YYDKDF (reference sequence). The CDR3 sequence: CATSPGQGGTDTQYF. CDR3 bases: TGTGCCACCAGCCCCGGGCAGGGAGGCACAGATACGCAGTATTTT.

The table lists this clone with a few counts. The CDR3 DNA sequence: TGTGCCAGCAGCCAACTCGCCACCGTATCCTACGAGCAGTACTTC. Its translation is CASSQLATVSYEQYF. This chain connects TRBV14 to TRBJ2-7, with D unresolved. The CDR3 consists of 15 residues. Germline lookup yields CDR1 SGHDN and CDR2 FVKESK. V dropped 2 bases and J dropped 1 base, with 12 bases sitting between them.

This clone was observed a handful of times. V usage is TRBV29-1 and J usage is TRBJ1-2, with unresolved D. V shed 3 bases and J shed 5 bases, with 10 bases lying between them. Germline lookup yields CDR1 SQVTM and CDR2 ANQGSEA. This CDR3 comprises 12 residues. This chain's CDR3 is CSVDGSLYGYTF. CDR3 nucleotide sequence: TGCAGCGTTGATGGCAGCCTATATGGCTACACCTTC.

The V and J genes are TRBV2 and TRBJ2-2; D is uncertain. The CDR3 contains 12 residues. V lost 9 bases, J lost 4 bases, and 9 bases lay in between. Germline V gives CDR1 SNHLY, CDR2 FYNNEI. CDR3 loop: CARGQVTGELFF. The CDR3 coding sequence is TGTGCCAGGGGCCAGGTCACCGGGGAGCTGTTTTTT.